This T cell receptor (beta chain) was profiled in a study of CD8+ T cells in alopecia areata. Sequencing used cDNA as its template, made by extracting RNA and reverse transcribing it. The assay was immunoSEQ multiplex PCR, and TCRdb's table has in-frame clones only and misses some. The sample lists 190,000 or so clones, about three fifths occurring once. This CDR3 contains 14 residues. Germline assignment: CDR1 SGHTA and CDR2 FQGNSA. J gave up 4 bases and V 5 bases, and 4 bases lay outside the gene matches. Indicated treatment: oral pan-JAK inhibitor, 5-10 mg twice daily. Source: CD4+ T cells sorted from blood, taken at week 4, from a patient treated with tofacitinib. The sequence came from a human donor with alopecia areata. J is TRBJ2-5 and V is TRBV7-2; 10 bases line up with TRBD2. The CDR3 coding sequence is TGTGCCAGCAGCCCTAGCGGGGGAACAGAGACCCAGTACTTC. The encoded protein is CASSPSGGTETQYF. The full variable domain, rest sourced from reference TRBV7-2 and TRBJ2-5, is GAGVSQSPSNKVTEKGKDVELRCDPISGHTALYWYRQSLGQGLEFLIYFQGNSAPDKSGLPSDRFSAERTGGSVSTLTIQRTQQEDSAVYLCASSPSGGTETQYFGPGTRLLVL.